The clone carrying this TCR beta chain was counted only a few times. The data belong to a study of T cell responses to AZD1222 COVID-19 vaccine. V was pared by 4 bases and J by 0 bases, with 7 bases between. Per germline, CDR1 SQVTM and CDR2 ANQGSEA. The CDR3 sequence is 12 residues long. The table came from immunoSEQ multiplex PCR; TCRdb's copy has only in-frame clones and leaves some out. The repertoire holds tens of thousands of clones, with around 82% as singletons. The chain carries TRBV29-1 and TRBJ2-7; no definite D call. This sequence was found in an adult who received the AZD1222 COVID-19 vaccine. This material consisted of peripheral blood, taken 28 days after the second AZD1222 dose. The DNA for the CDR3 is TGCAGCGTTGCAACAGCCTCCTACGAGCAGTACTTC. This gives the protein CSVATASYEQYF.